The sequence of this TCR beta chain was determined in a study of cytomegalovirus exposure and HLA in healthy donors. Study conclusions and caveats: For most subjects, TCR beta sequences were reported to predict HLA-A and HLA-B alleles with accuracy.

This clone was seen only once. Its antigen is unknown. The junction shows a germline mismatch at one end, possibly a read error. CDR1 is SSHAT and CDR2 is FNYEAQ in the germline V gene (reference sequence). This CDR3 has 13 residues. Use of 60 Vbeta and 13 Jbeta primers characterized the PCR. Assay: immunoSEQ multiplex PCR; the TCRdb copy retains only in-frame clones and omits some. The table shows under 170,000 clones, with around 74% occurring only once. Sequenced: PBMCs. This clonotype was sampled from a man over 45 in good health and CMV-seropositive. The J gene is TRBJ2-5, the V gene TRBV7-7, with 7 bases lining up with TRBD2. This CDR3 reads CASSLGLEETQYF. CDR3 sequence (DNA): TGTGCTAGCAGCTTAGGACTAGAAGAGACCCAGTACTTC.